Each of the 4 T cell receptor beta chains below was sequenced from the same sample in a study of blood T cell repertoires in COVID-19. Profiling relied on immunoSEQ multiplex PCR, and the TCRdb table lists in-frame clones only, not all of them. The sample lists approximately 200,000 clones, 70% to 90% seen once, with roughly 2.8% in the top ten. The source material was peripheral blood. All receptors come from a man aged 45-65 years who had recovered from COVID-19.

The V gene is TRBV3-1 (or the pseudogene TRBV3-2), the J gene TRBJ1-4, with 12 bases identical to TRBD1. Germline V gives CDR1 LGHDT, CDR2 YNNKEL (reference sequence). The junction had 5 bases not matched to a gene; V was cut back by 4 bases and J by 5 bases. This CDR3 comprises 16 residues. CDR3 residues: CASSLGTGGGNEKLFF. The DNA of the CDR3 is TGTGCCAGCAGCCTCGGGACAGGGGGCGGAAATGAAAAACTGTTTTTT.

The chain combines TRBV27 with TRBJ1-4; D possibly corresponds to TRBD1 (6 bases). Germline V gives CDR1 MNHEY, CDR2 SMNVEV (reference sequence). V was pared by 0 bases and J by 8 bases, with 10 bases between. This CDR3 is 14 amino acids long. CDR3 residues: CASSLSPGVEKLFF. DNA for the CDR3: TGTGCCAGCAGTTTATCCCCAGGGGTAGAAAAACTGTTTTTT.

This sequence joins TRBV6-2 or TRBV6-3 and TRBJ1-1; D is perhaps TRBD1 (6 bases). Between the trimmed V and J ends, which lost 5 bases and 0 bases, there was a span of 10 bases. The germline CDR1 and CDR2 sequences are MNHEY and SVGEGT. The CDR3 is 14 residues long. The CDR3 spells CASSLDRVNTEAFF. The CDR3 DNA follows: TGTGCCAGCAGTCTGGACAGAGTGAACACTGAAGCTTTCTTT.

This clone appeared once. The chain employs TRBV10-3 and TRBJ2-1, with 12 bases fitting TRBD2. The CDR3 has 13 amino acids. With 4 bases clipped from V and 9 bases from J, the junction kept 1 base outside the gene matches. CDR1 and CDR2 (germline): ENHRY, SYGVKD. The CDR3 bases are TGTGCCATCAGTGGACTAGCGGGAGCTGAGCAGTTCTTC. Amino acid sequence: CAISGLAGAEQFF.